This T cell receptor (beta chain) was recovered during a study of blood T cell repertoires in COVID-19. Whole-study context: The United States, Italy and Spain provided the acute and convalescent COVID-19 samples. From T cells, B-cell-depleted T cells, or PBMCs came the material, which was cDNA or gDNA.

The study assigned cohorts using participant-reported clinical history. Profiled with immunoSEQ multiplex PCR; TCRdb holds only in-frame clones, not every one. The data contain about 400,000 clones, 70% to 90% of them singletons. V was clipped by 4 bases and J by 4 bases; unmatched bases: 13. The CDR3 covers 18 residues. The germline CDR1 and CDR2 sequences are MNHEY and SMNVEV (reference sequence). The clonotype comes from a woman aged 18-29 years with acute COVID-19. This chain joins TRBV27 and TRBJ2-5, with 12 bases identical to TRBD2. Material: PBMCs or T cells enriched from blood (not recorded which). This CDR3 reads CASSSLTSGSLGRETQYF. As DNA, the CDR3 is TGTGCCAGCAGTTCTCTGACTAGCGGGAGCCTAGGACGAGAGACCCAGTACTTC.